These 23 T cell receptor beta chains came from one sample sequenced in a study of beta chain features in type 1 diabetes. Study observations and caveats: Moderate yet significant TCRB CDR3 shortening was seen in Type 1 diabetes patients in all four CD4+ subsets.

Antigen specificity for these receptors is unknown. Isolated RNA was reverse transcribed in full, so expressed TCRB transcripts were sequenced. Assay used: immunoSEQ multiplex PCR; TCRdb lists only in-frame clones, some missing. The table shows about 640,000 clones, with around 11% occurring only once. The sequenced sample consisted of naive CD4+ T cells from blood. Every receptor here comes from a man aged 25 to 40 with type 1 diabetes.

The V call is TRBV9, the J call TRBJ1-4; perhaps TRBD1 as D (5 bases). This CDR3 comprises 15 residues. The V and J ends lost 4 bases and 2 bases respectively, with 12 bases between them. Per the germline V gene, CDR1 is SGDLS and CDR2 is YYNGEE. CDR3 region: CASSTGTQTNEKLFF. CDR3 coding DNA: TGTGCCAGCAGCACCGGGACGCAGACTAATGAAAAACTGTTTTTT.

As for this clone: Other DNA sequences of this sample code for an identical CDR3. CDR3 sequence reads: CAISAGTTDTQYF. As DNA, the CDR3 is TGTGCCATCAGTGCAGGGACCACAGATACGCAGTATTTT. This chain connects TRBV10-3 to TRBJ2-3; possibly TRBD1 or TRBD2 for D (5 bases each). CDR3 length equals 13 residues. V was shortened by 4 bases and J by 2 bases, with 7 bases between the two germline ends. Germline-derived CDR1 and CDR2 are ENHRY and SYGVKD.

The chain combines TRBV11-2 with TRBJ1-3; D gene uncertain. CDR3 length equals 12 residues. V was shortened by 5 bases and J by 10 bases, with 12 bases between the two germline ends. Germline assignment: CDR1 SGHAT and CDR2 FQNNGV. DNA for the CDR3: TGTGCCAGCAGCGCTTCGGATGGGACCATATATTTT. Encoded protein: CASSASDGTIYF.

CDR3 protein: CSAREYSEAFF. The CDR3 DNA sequence: TGCAGTGCTAGAGAGTACAGTGAAGCTTTCTTT. This sequence joins TRBV20-1 and TRBJ1-1; D is unclear. This CDR3 region has 11 residues. Germline loops: CDR1 DFQATT, CDR2 SNEGSKA (reference sequence). V lost 0 bases, J lost 7 bases, and 6 bases lay in between.

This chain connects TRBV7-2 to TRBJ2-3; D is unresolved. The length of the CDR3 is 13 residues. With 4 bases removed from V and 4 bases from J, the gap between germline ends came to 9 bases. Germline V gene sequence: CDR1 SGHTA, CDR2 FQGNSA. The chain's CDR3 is CASSSQVPDTQYF. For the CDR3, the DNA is TGTGCCAGCAGCTCCCAGGTCCCAGATACGCAGTATTTT.

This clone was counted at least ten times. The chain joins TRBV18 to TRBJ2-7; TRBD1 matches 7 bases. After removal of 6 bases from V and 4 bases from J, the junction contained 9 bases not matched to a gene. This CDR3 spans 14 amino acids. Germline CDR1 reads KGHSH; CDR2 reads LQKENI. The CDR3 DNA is TGTGCCAGCTCTCGTGAGACAGGGTATTACGAGCAGTACTTC. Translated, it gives CASSRETGYYEQYF.

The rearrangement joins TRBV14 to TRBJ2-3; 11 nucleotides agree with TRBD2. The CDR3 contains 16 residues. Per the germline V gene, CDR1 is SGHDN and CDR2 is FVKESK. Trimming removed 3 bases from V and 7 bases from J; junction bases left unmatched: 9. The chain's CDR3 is CASSHLSGGAPNTQYF. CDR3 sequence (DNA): TGTGCCAGCAGCCACCTTAGCGGGGGGGCCCCCAATACGCAGTATTTT.

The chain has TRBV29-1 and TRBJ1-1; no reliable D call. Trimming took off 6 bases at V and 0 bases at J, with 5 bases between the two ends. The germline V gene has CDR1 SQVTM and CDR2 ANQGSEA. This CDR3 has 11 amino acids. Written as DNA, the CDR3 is TGCAGCGTCCACATGAACACTGAAGCTTTCTTT. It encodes CSVHMNTEAFF.

CDR3 nucleotide sequence: TGTGCCAGCAGTTTAACACAGTTGGGCGGCTACACCTTC. It codes for CASSLTQLGGYTF. V usage is TRBV28 and J usage is TRBJ1-2; D remains unclear. V was trimmed by 2 bases and J by 8 bases, leaving 12 bases between them. The CDR3 has 13 amino acids. Germline CDR1 reads MDHEN; CDR2 reads SYDVKM.

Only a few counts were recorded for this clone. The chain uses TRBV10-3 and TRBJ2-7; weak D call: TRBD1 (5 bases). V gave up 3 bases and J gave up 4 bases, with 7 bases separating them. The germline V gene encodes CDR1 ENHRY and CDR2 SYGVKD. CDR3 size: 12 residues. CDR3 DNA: TGTGCCATCAGTGATCAGGGTTACGAGCAGTACTTC. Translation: CAISDQGYEQYF.

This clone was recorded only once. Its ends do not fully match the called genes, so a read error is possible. The CDR3 nucleotides are TGCAGCGTTGAAGATCACGCTGACTATGGCTACGCCTTC. It translates to CSVEDHADYGYAF. The chain employs TRBV29-1 and TRBJ1-2; the D is unclear. Germline V CDR1 and CDR2: SQVTM, ANQGSEA. This CDR3 is 13 amino acids long.

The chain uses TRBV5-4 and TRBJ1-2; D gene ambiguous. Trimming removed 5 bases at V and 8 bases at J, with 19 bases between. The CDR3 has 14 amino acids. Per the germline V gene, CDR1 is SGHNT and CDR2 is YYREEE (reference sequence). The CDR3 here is CASSYPPDRGGYTF. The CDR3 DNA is TGTGCCAGCAGTTACCCTCCGGACCGCGGAGGCTACACCTTC.

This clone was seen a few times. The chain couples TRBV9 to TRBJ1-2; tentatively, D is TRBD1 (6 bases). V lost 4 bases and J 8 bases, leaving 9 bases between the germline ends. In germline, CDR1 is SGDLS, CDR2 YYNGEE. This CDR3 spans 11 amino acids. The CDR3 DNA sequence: TGTGCCAGCAGCATAGGGGGAGGCTACACCTTC. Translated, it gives CASSIGGGYTF. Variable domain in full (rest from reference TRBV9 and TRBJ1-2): DSGVTQTPKHLITATGQRVTLRCSPRSGDLSVYWYQQSLDQGLQFLIQYYNGEERAKGNILERFSAQQFPDLHSELNLSSLELGDSALYFCASSIGGGYTFGSGTRLTVV.

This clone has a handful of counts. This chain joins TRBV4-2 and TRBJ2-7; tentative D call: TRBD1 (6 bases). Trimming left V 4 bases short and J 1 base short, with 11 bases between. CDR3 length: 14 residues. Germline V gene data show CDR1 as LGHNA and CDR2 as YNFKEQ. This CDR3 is CASSRQGGSYEQYF. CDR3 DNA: TGTGCCAGCAGCCGACAAGGGGGTTCCTACGAGCAGTACTTC.

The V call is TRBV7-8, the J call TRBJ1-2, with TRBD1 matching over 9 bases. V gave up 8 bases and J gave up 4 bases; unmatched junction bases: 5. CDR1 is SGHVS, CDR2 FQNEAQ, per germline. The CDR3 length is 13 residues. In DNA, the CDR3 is TGTGCCAGCGGTTCGACAGGGGGCTATGGCTACACCTTC. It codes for CASGSTGGYGYTF. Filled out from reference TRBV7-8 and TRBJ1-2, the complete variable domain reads GAGVSQSPRYKVAKRGQDVALRCDPISGHVSLFWYQQALGQGPEFLTYFQNEAQLDKSGLPSDRFFAERPEGSVSTLKIQRTQQEDSAVYLCASGSTGGYGYTFGSGTRLTVV.

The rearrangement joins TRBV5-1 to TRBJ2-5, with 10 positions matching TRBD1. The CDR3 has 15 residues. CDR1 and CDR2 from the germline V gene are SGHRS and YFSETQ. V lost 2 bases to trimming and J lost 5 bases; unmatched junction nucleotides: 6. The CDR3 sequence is CASSLRQGAWETQYF. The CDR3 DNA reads TGCGCCAGCAGCTTAAGACAGGGGGCCTGGGAGACCCAGTACTTC. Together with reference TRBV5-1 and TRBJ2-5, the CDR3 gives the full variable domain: KAGVTQTPRYLIKTRGQQVTLSCSPISGHRSVSWYQQTPGQGLQFLFEYFSETQRNKGNFPGRFSGRQFSNSRSEMNVSTLELGDSALYLCASSLRQGAWETQYFGPGTRLLVL.

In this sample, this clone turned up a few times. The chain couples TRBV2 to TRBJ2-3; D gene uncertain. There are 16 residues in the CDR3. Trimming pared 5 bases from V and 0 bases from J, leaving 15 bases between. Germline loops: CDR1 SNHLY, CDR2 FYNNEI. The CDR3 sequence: CASSQNQGRSTDTQYF. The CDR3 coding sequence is TGTGCCAGCAGTCAAAACCAAGGCAGGAGCACAGATACGCAGTATTTT.

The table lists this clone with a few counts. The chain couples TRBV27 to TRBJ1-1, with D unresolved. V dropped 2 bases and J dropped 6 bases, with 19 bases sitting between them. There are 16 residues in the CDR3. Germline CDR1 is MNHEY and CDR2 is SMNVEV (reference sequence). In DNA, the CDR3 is TGTGCCAGCAGTTTAAAGGGTGTCCTTAGAGGCGCTGAAGCTTTCTTT. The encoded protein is CASSLKGVLRGAEAFF.

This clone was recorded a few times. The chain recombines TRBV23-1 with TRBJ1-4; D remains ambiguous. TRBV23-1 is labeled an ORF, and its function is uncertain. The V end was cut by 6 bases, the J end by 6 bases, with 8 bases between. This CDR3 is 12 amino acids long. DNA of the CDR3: TGCGCCAGCAGGCAAGCCTATGAAAAACTGTTTTTT. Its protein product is CASRQAYEKLFF.

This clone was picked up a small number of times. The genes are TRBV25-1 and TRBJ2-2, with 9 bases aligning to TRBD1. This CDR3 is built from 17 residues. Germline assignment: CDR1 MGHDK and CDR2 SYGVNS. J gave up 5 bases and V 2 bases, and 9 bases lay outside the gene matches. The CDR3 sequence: CASSEPGQGLSTGELFF. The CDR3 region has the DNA TGTGCCAGCAGTGAACCCGGACAGGGGTTGAGTACCGGGGAGCTGTTTTTT.

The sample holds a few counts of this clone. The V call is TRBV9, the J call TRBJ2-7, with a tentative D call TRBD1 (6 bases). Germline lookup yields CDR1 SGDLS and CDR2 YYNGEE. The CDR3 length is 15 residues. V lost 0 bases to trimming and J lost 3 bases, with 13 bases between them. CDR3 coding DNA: TGTGCCAGCAGCGTAGAGGGGACAATATACTACGAGCAGTACTTC. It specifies CASSVEGTIYYEQYF.

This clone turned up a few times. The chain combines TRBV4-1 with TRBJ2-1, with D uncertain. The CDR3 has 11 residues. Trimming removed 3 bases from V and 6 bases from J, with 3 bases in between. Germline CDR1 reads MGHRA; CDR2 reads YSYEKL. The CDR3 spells CASSHFNEQFF. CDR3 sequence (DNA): TGCGCCAGCAGCCATTTCAATGAGCAGTTCTTC.

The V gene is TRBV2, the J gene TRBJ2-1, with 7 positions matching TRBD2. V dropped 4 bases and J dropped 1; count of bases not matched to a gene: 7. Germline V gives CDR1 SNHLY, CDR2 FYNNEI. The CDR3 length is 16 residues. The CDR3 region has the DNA TGTGCCAGCAGTGTGGGCCTAGCGGCTTCCTACAATGAGCAGTTCTTC. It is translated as CASSVGLAASYNEQFF.